This TCR beta chain was profiled in a study of OX40 agonist ivuxolimab in advanced cancers. The CDR3 has 16 amino acids. The germline V gene encodes CDR1 SGHKS and CDR2 YYEKEE (reference sequence). V was trimmed by 0 bases and J by 0 bases, leaving 7 bases between them. Some clones are missing from TCRdb's copy, which holds only in-frame ones; the method was immunoSEQ multiplex PCR. The profile shows some 41,000 clones, around 87% of them singletons. The sequence came from an adult with an advanced solid tumor such as melanoma, head and neck, liver or kidney cancer. The sample was CD4+ or CD8+ T cells sorted from blood, taken in a trial of the OX40 agonist ivuxolimab. The gene calls are TRBV5-5 and TRBJ2-6; D gene ambiguous. CDR3 sequence reads: CASSLEPNSGANVLTF. In DNA form, the CDR3 reads TGTGCCAGCAGCTTGGAACCGAACTCTGGGGCCAACGTCCTGACTTTC.